Listed below are T cell receptor beta chains from one sample, sequenced in a study of blood T cell repertoires in COVID-19. Profiling relied on immunoSEQ multiplex PCR, and the TCRdb table lists in-frame clones only, not all of them. The data contain around 310,000 clones, 89% of them seen just once; the ten biggest clones take up approximately 12%. Sequenced input: peripheral blood. The receptors were sampled from a woman aged 55-69 years with acute or convalescent COVID-19. The CDR3 runs from the conserved cysteine through the conserved F or W. Each record gives: V gene, clone size, D gene, J gene, CDR3 protein, CDR3 DNA. The D gene is left open where the match is weak. Not every row has a clone size; where given, it reads once, few, many or a size class.

V: TRBV7-2; size: -; D: -; J: TRBJ2-3; CDR3: CASSILAASTDTQYF; DNA: TGTGCCAGCAGCATTTTAGCGGCAAGCACAGATACGCAGTATTTT
V: TRBV7-3; size: -; D: TRBD2; J: TRBJ2-1; CDR3: CASSASGRAVNEQFF; DNA: TGTGCCAGCTCCGCTAGCGGGAGGGCCGTAAATGAGCAGTTCTTC
V: TRBV19; size: -; D: -; J: TRBJ2-1; CDR3: CASSIKAYYNEQFF; DNA: TGTGCCAGTAGTATAAAAGCTTACTACAATGAGCAGTTCTTC
V: TRBV27; size: -; D: TRBD1; J: TRBJ1-2; CDR3: CASSPEGTGAKGYTF; DNA: TGTGCCAGCAGTCCGGAGGGGACAGGGGCTAAAGGCTACACCTTC
V: TRBV4-3; size: -; D: -; J: TRBJ1-3; CDR3: CASSQDVSSGNTIYF; DNA: TGCGCCAGCAGCCAAGATGTCAGCTCTGGAAACACCATATATTTT
V: TRBV7-2; size: -; D: -; J: TRBJ2-3; CDR3: CASSLERTGSTDTQYF; DNA: TGTGCCAGCAGCTTAGAGCGGACTGGAAGCACAGATACGCAGTATTTT
V: TRBV27; size: -; D: -; J: TRBJ2-1; CDR3: CASSLGGRKNEQFF; DNA: TGTGCCAGCAGTTTGGGGGGGCGAAAGAATGAGCAGTTCTTC
V: TRBV19; size: -; D: -; J: TRBJ1-6; CDR3: CASNSLPREEGSWPNSPLHF; DNA: TGTGCCAGCAACTCCTTACCCAGGGAGGAGGGAAGTTGGCCGAATTCACCCCTCCACTTT
V: TRBV7-9; size: -; D: TRBD2; J: TRBJ2-1; CDR3: CASSRSGSFFHEQFF; DNA: TGTGCCAGCAGCCGCAGCGGGAGTTTTTTCCATGAGCAGTTCTTC
V: TRBV24-1; size: -; D: TRBD1; J: TRBJ2-7; CDR3: CATTEDRPPYEQYF; DNA: TGTGCCACCACCGAGGACAGGCCCCCCTACGAGCAGTACTTC
V: TRBV9; size: -; D: -; J: TRBJ2-2; CDR3: CASSVLQAGELFF; DNA: TGTGCCAGCAGCGTATTGCAGGCCGGGGAGCTGTTTTTT
V: TRBV7-2; size: few; D: TRBD2; J: TRBJ2-5; CDR3: CASSLVDSGRQETQYF; DNA: TGTGCCAGCAGCTTGGTGGATAGCGGGAGACAAGAGACCCAGTACTTC
V: TRBV7-2; size: -; D: -; J: TRBJ1-2; CDR3: CASSLGRGDGYTF; DNA: TGTGCCAGCAGCTTAGGACGGGGGGATGGCTACACCTTC
V: TRBV3-1/TRBV3-2; size: -; D: -; J: TRBJ1-2; CDR3: CASTRDARGYGYTF; DNA: TGTGCCAGCACGAGAGACGCCCGAGGCTATGGCTACACCTTC
V: TRBV7-3; size: -; D: -; J: TRBJ2-6; CDR3: CASSSTISGANVLTF; DNA: TGTGCCAGCAGCTCGACAATCTCTGGGGCCAACGTCCTGACTTTC
V: TRBV19; size: once; D: TRBD2; J: TRBJ2-3; CDR3: CASSLGLVGTDTQYF; DNA: TGTGCCAGTAGTTTGGGACTAGTGGGCACAGATACGCAGTATTTT
V: TRBV4-1; size: -; D: -; J: TRBJ1-2; CDR3: CASSQDGLGHGYTF; DNA: TGCGCCAGCAGCCAAGATGGTCTGGGGCACGGCTACACCTTC
V: TRBV5-1; size: once; D: -; J: TRBJ1-2; CDR3: CASSITTEEYGYTF; DNA: TGCGCCAGCAGCATAACGACAGAAGAGTATGGCTACACCTTC
V: TRBV29-1; size: -; D: TRBD2; J: TRBJ2-1; CDR3: CSVDGTSGSRYEQFF; DNA: TGCAGCGTTGATGGGACTAGCGGGAGTAGGTATGAGCAGTTCTTC
V: TRBV27; size: -; D: TRBD1; J: TRBJ1-5; CDR3: CASSSFPQTGASNQPQHF; DNA: TGTGCCAGCAGTTCCTTCCCGCAAACAGGGGCGAGCAATCAGCCCCAGCATTTT
V: TRBV5-6; size: -; D: -; J: TRBJ2-6; CDR3: CASSIYRNSGANVLTF; DNA: TGTGCCAGCAGCATATACAGGAACTCTGGGGCCAACGTCCTGACTTTC
V: TRBV4-3; size: -; D: TRBD2; J: TRBJ2-7; CDR3: CASSHSSTSGSYEQYF; DNA: TGCGCCAGCAGCCACAGTTCGACTAGCGGGTCCTACGAGCAGTACTTC
V: TRBV4-1; size: -; D: -; J: TRBJ2-7; CDR3: CASSHEGQPFYEQYF; DNA: TGCGCCAGCAGCCACGAAGGACAGCCTTTCTACGAGCAGTACTTC
V: TRBV27; size: -; D: -; J: TRBJ2-3; CDR3: CASSSGLAITDTQYF; DNA: TGTGCCAGCAGTTCAGGCCTGGCTATAACAGATACGCAGTATTTT
V: TRBV20-1; size: -; D: TRBD2; J: TRBJ2-3; CDR3: CSASSLAGINTQYF; DNA: TGCAGTGCTAGTTCGCTAGCGGGAATAAATACGCAGTATTTT
V: TRBV29-1; size: -; D: TRBD1; J: TRBJ2-7; CDR3: CSVRRGQSSYEQYF; DNA: TGCAGCGTCCGTCGGGGACAGAGCTCCTACGAGCAGTACTTC
V: TRBV5-5; size: -; D: -; J: TRBJ1-2; CDR3: CASSTRDPNYGYTF; DNA: TGTGCCAGCAGCACCCGGGATCCTAACTATGGCTACACCTTC
V: TRBV7-2; size: -; D: -; J: TRBJ1-1; CDR3: CASSLNRLNTEAFF; DNA: TGTGCCAGCAGCCTCAACAGGTTAAACACTGAAGCTTTCTTT
V: TRBV27; size: few; D: -; J: TRBJ1-2; CDR3: CASRSLRLGVGGNYGYTF; DNA: TGTGCCAGCAGATCCCTACGTTTGGGGGTCGGGGGGAACTATGGCTACACCTTC
V: TRBV5-6; size: -; D: -; J: TRBJ1-5; CDR3: CASSWGGVSNQPQHF; DNA: TGTGCCAGCAGCTGGGGGGGTGTCAGCAATCAGCCCCAGCATTTT
V: TRBV7-2; size: -; D: TRBD2; J: TRBJ2-3; CDR3: CASSPSRLAGRSDTQYF; DNA: TGTGCCAGCAGCCCCAGCCGACTAGCGGGAAGGTCAGATACGCAGTATTTT
V: TRBV9; size: -; D: TRBD2; J: TRBJ2-5; CDR3: CASSASSGRAGETQYF; DNA: TGTGCCAGCAGCGCATCTAGCGGGAGGGCCGGGGAGACCCAGTACTTC
V: TRBV10-3; size: -; D: -; J: TRBJ1-2; CDR3: CAISESPEYYGYTF; DNA: TGTGCCATCAGTGAGTCCCCGGAGTACTATGGCTACACCTTC
V: TRBV27; size: -; D: -; J: TRBJ2-5; CDR3: CASSLGLQETQYF; DNA: TGTGCCAGCAGTTTAGGGCTGCAAGAGACCCAGTACTTC
V: TRBV6-5; size: -; D: -; J: TRBJ2-3; CDR3: CASSYLPRDTQYF; DNA: TGTGCCAGCAGCTACCTTCCACGGGATACGCAGTATTTT
V: TRBV9; size: -; D: TRBD2; J: TRBJ2-2; CDR3: CASSAARTSGVRTGELFF; DNA: TGTGCCAGCAGCGCCGCCAGGACTAGCGGGGTGAGGACCGGGGAGCTGTTTTTT
V: TRBV20-1; size: -; D: -; J: TRBJ1-6; CDR3: CSASEVGPLHF; DNA: TGCAGTGCTAGTGAGGTCGGTCCCCTCCACTTT
V: TRBV11-2; size: -; D: TRBD1; J: TRBJ1-2; CDR3: CASSPSGQGKYGYTF; DNA: TGTGCCAGCAGCCCGTCGGGACAGGGGAAGTATGGCTACACCTTC
V: TRBV5-1; size: once; D: -; J: TRBJ1-2; CDR3: CASSLDRAGYTF; DNA: TGCGCCAGCAGCTTGGACAGGGCGGGCTACACCTTC
V: TRBV6-4; size: -; D: TRBD2; J: TRBJ2-3; CDR3: CASSGLAESTDTQYF; DNA: TGTGCCAGCAGTGGACTAGCGGAGAGCACAGATACGCAGTATTTT
V: TRBV9; size: -; D: -; J: TRBJ1-3; CDR3: CASSVHSGDSGQRKNTIYF; DNA: TGTGCCAGCAGCGTCCATAGTGGGGATAGTGGACAACGGAAAAACACCATATATTTT
V: TRBV7-3; size: once; D: -; J: TRBJ1-6; CDR3: CASSTGLRNSPLHF; DNA: TGTGCCAGCAGCACAGGGCTTCGGAATTCACCCCTCCACTTT
V: TRBV30; size: -; D: -; J: TRBJ1-1; CDR3: CAWRYGGPTEAFF; DNA: TGTGCCTGGAGATACGGGGGGCCCACTGAAGCTTTCTTT
V: TRBV7-9; size: once; D: -; J: TRBJ1-5; CDR3: CASSLSGDPRAQHF; DNA: TGTGCCAGCAGCCTGTCGGGGGACCCTCGTGCCCAGCATTTT
V: TRBV5-1; size: -; D: TRBD2; J: TRBJ2-1; CDR3: CASSIFGTSGLSSYNEQFF; DNA: TGCGCCAGCAGCATTTTCGGGACTAGCGGGTTAAGCTCCTACAATGAGCAGTTCTTC
V: TRBV5-4; size: few; D: -; J: TRBJ2-2; CDR3: CASSTDGQTNTGELFF; DNA: TGTGCCAGCAGCACCGACGGACAGACGAACACCGGGGAGCTGTTTTTT
V: TRBV4-3; size: -; D: -; J: TRBJ1-3; CDR3: CASSAGTSSGNTIYF; DNA: TGCGCCTCCTCAGCGGGGACCTCCTCTGGAAACACCATATATTTT
V: TRBV29-1; size: -; D: TRBD1; J: TRBJ1-3; CDR3: CSVAGGDRGSGNTIYF; DNA: TGCAGCGTCGCAGGGGGAGACAGGGGATCTGGAAACACCATATATTTT
V: TRBV15; size: -; D: -; J: TRBJ2-1; CDR3: CATSRATGTYNEQFF; DNA: TGTGCCACCAGCAGAGCGACAGGAACTTACAATGAGCAGTTCTTC
V: TRBV5-1; size: few; D: TRBD1; J: TRBJ2-7; CDR3: CASSRTDRGQYEQYF; DNA: TGCGCCAGCAGCAGAACGGACAGGGGACAATACGAGCAGTACTTC
V: TRBV7-6; size: -; D: -; J: TRBJ2-3; CDR3: CASSLRETDTQYF; DNA: TGTGCCAGCAGCTTAAGGGAGACAGATACGCAGTATTTT
V: TRBV24-1; size: -; D: -; J: TRBJ1-1; CDR3: CATSKGRNTEAFF; DNA: TGTGCCACCAGTAAGGGGCGGAACACTGAAGCTTTCTTT
V: TRBV19; size: once; D: -; J: TRBJ2-1; CDR3: CASSIDLAGGFENEQFF; DNA: TGTGCCAGTAGTATAGATCTCGCAGGGGGGTTCGAGAATGAGCAGTTCTTC
V: TRBV7-9; size: few; D: -; J: TRBJ2-7; CDR3: CASSPQGSNYEQYF; DNA: TGTGCCAGCAGCCCGCAGGGGAGTAACTACGAGCAGTACTTC